Described below is a single T cell receptor (beta chain) sequence and its context. These data originate in a study of control samples from healthy donors and cancer patients. Measured with immunoSEQ multiplex PCR; TCRdb has only the in-frame clones, and not every one. The sample includes roughly 450,000 clones, 90% of them seen just once. The germline gives CDR1 LGHDT, CDR2 YNNKEL (reference sequence). The CDR3 length is 15 residues. V was cut by 0 bases and J by 7 bases, with 15 bases left in between. This chain links TRBV3-1 (or the pseudogene TRBV3-2) with TRBJ1-1; tentatively, D is TRBD1 (6 bases). Specimen: PBMCs. This TCR was sampled from a man between 40 and 49 years old with head and neck cancer. The CDR3: CASSQEGRGGVEAFF. CDR3 nucleotide sequence: TGTGCCAGCAGCCAAGAAGGCAGGGGAGGGGTTGAAGCTTTCTTT.